This note documents a single TCR beta chain sequence. Reanalyzing the 5' RACE reads, TCRdb keeps one entry per CDR3 protein, without DNA. This table holds roughly 170,000 distinct CDR3 sequences. Germline-derived CDR1 and CDR2 are SGHTA and FQGNSA. This CDR3 region has 15 residues. The sample comes from a study of monozygotic twins with inflammatory bowel disease. V usage is TRBV7-2 and J usage is TRBJ2-7; TCRdb gives TRBD1 as the D gene, but with no DNA this cannot be confirmed. The sequenced sample was blood. This clonotype was obtained from a human donor with ulcerative colitis or Crohn's disease, or a healthy co-twin of an affected twin (not recorded which). CDR3 protein: CASSLVWTGANEQYF.